This entry concerns a single T cell receptor (beta chain). This clone was found once. What this receptor recognizes is not known. The record has no base qualities; no much larger clone is one base away. TCRbeta CDR3 regions were amplified from genomic DNA using the immunoSEQ Assay, a bias-controlled multiplex PCR. The original pipeline was this. The number of nucleated cells in each sample was estimated from the amplification of reference gene primers within the assay. Sequence reads were collapsed and filtered to measure the absolute abundance of every unique TCRbeta CDR3 rearrangement. For each sample, productive Simpson clonality was calculated as the square root of Simpson's diversity index across productive rearrangements. TCRdb obtained this table from immuneACCESS and retained in-frame rearrangements with V and J assigned. These tables miss some clones; where compared with another copy, unresolved V genes account for less than half of the shortfall, and the remainder is unexplained. From that table come the V and J calls and clone size; the DNA was used to work out D and trimming. In all, the sample holds approximately 250,000 clones, and about 83% of those were seen once. The ten largest clones capture 1.5% to 1.9% of the sample.

Taken from cysteine to phenylalanine, the CDR3 has 11 residues. Just CDR3 DNA is preserved here, 33 bases in frame from base 1. CDR1 and CDR2, looked up from the germline V gene, are SNHLY and FYNNEI. V gives up 5 bases and J gives up 11 bases, and the segment between their germline ends measures 12 bases. The data derive from a study of blood T cell repertoires in COVID-19 (TCRdb year 2020). Looking at the study overall: Samples covering the acute and convalescent phases of COVID-19 were provided by collaborators in the United States, Italy and Spain. The prospective study material was composed of cDNA or gDNA derived from T cells, B-cell-depleted T cells, or PBMCs. The dataset comprised deeply sampled blood TCRbeta repertoires from subjects exposed to, actively infected with, or recovered from COVID-19. The repertoires were released in a freely available public database meant as a resource for research on the immune response to SARS-CoV-2. Samples were obtained from the ongoing ImmuneRACE study (first 160 participants) and from about 1,300 subjects provided by 6 global collaborators. Nearly every sample came with metadata listing a de-identified subject ID, COVID-19 status, age in years and sex. HLA class I and class II types, where available, came from metadata supplied by the sample provider rather than from assay-based typing. General findings and caveats noted by the study authors: The amount of clinical and demographic metadata varied by source and participant and was provided uncurated.

A second Seattle source provided samples from volunteer blood donors who had recovered from COVID-19. Whole blood was collected in K2EDTA tubes by collaborating institutions according to the institutions' own protocols. For TCRbeta analysis, collaborators shipped samples in one of three forms: frozen whole blood, isolated PBMCs, or DNA extracted from either of those sample types. This chain is built from TRBV2 and TRBJ1-1; the D gene lacks a confident call. Sequencing input: peripheral blood. The receptor's source is a woman aged 40 to 50 who had recovered from COVID-19. The CDR3 region: CASSNRERAFF. The nucleotide sequence reads TGTGCCAGCAGTAACCGGGAGAGGGCTTTCTTT. The entire variable domain, with the stretches around the CDR3 drawn from the reference TRBV2 and TRBJ1-1 proteins, is EPEVTQTPSHQVTQMGQEVILRCVPISNHLYFYWYRQILGQKVEFLVSFYNNEISEKSEIFDDQFSVERPDGSNFTLKIRSTKLEDSAMYFCASSNRERAFFGQGTRLTVV.